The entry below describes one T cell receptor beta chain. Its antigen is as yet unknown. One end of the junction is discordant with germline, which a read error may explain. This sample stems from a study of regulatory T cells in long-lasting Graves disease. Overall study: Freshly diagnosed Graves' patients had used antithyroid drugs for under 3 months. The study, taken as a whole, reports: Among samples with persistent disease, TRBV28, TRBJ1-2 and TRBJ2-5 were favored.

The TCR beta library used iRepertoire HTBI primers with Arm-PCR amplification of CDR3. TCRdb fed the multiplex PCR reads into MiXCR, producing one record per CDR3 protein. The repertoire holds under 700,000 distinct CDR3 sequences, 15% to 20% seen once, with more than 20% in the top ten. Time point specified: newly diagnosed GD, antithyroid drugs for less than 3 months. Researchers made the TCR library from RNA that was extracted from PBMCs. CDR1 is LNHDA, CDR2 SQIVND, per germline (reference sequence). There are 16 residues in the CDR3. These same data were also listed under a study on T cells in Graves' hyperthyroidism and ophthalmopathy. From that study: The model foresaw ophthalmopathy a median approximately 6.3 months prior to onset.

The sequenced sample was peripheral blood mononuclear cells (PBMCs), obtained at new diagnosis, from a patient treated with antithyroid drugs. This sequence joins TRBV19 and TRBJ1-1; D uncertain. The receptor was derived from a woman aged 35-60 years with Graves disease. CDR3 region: CASSIGYQVMNTEAFF. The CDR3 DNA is TGTGCCAGTAGTATTGGGTATCAGGTTATGAACACTGAAGCCTTCTTT.